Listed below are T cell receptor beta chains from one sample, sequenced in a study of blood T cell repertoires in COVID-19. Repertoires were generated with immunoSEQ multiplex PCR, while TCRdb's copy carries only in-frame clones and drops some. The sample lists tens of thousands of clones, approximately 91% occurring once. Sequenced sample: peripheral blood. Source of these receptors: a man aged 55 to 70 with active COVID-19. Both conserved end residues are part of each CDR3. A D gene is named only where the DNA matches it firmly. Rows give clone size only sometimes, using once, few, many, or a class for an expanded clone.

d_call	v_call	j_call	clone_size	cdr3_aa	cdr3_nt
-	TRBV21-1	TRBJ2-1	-	CASSRQGPPSYNEQFF	TGTGCCAGCAGCAGGCAGGGTCCGCCTTCCTACAATGAGCAGTTCTTC
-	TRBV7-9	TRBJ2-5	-	CASSLTPSETQYF	TGTGCCAGCAGCCTGACACCCTCGGAGACCCAGTACTTC
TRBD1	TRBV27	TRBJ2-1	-	CASNPTGGPTYNEQFF	TGTGCCAGCAACCCGACAGGGGGCCCTACCTACAATGAGCAGTTCTTC
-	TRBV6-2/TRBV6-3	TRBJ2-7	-	CASSPDRTNSYEQYF	TGTGCCAGCAGTCCAGACAGGACGAACTCCTACGAGCAGTACTTC
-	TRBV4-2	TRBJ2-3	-	CASSNSQGAWGTDTQYF	TGTGCCAGCAGCAACTCACAGGGTGCTTGGGGCACAGATACGCAGTATTTT
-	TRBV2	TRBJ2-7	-	CASRSPREEQYF	TGTGCCAGCAGATCCCCTCGGGAGGAGCAGTACTTC
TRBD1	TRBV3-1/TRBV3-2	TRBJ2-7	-	CASSQRAGGIYEQYF	TGTGCCAGCAGCCAACGCGCAGGGGGCATTTACGAGCAGTACTTC
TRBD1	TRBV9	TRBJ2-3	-	CASSGRGTGADTQYF	TGTGCCAGCAGCGGCCGCGGGACAGGGGCAGATACGCAGTATTTT
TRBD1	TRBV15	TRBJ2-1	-	CATSKGQGTYNEQFF	TGTGCCACCAGCAAGGGACAGGGGACCTACAATGAGCAGTTCTTC
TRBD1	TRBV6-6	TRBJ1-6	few	CASTRRQGGNSPLHF	TGTGCCAGCACCAGAAGACAGGGAGGTAATTCACCCCTCCACTTT
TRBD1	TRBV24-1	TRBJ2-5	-	CATSDATGGKETQYF	TGTGCCACCAGTGACGCGACAGGGGGGAAAGAGACCCAGTACTTC
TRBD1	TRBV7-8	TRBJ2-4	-	CASSLGETGKNIQYF	TGTGCCAGCAGCTTAGGCGAGACAGGGAAAAACATTCAGTACTTC
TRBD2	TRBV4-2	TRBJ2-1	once	CASSQALAGVHEQFF	TGTGCCAGCAGCCAAGCCCTAGCGGGAGTGCATGAGCAGTTCTTC
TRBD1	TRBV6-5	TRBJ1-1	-	CASTSRGRRTEAFF	TGTGCCAGCACCTCCAGGGGGCGTAGGACTGAAGCTTTCTTT
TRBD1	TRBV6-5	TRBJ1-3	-	CASSSRGRGDTIYF	TGTGCCAGCAGTTCCAGGGGGAGAGGAGACACCATATATTTT
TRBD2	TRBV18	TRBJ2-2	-	CASSRAGTSGTGELFF	TGTGCCAGCTCACGGGCCGGGACTAGCGGGACCGGGGAGCTGTTTTTT
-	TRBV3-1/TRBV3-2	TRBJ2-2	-	CASSQATGTGELFF	TGTGCCAGCAGCCAAGCAACGGGTACCGGGGAGCTGTTTTTT
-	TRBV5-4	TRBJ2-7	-	CASSTGSTYEQYF	TGTGCCAGCAGCACCGGGTCCACCTACGAGCAGTACTTC
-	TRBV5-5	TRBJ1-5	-	CASSLASLSNQPQHF	TGTGCCAGCAGCTTGGCCAGTTTGAGCAATCAGCCCCAGCATTTT
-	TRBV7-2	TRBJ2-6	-	CASSLVISSGANVLTF	TGTGCCAGCAGCTTAGTCATCAGCTCTGGGGCCAACGTCCTGACTTTC
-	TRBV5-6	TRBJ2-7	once	CASSLYSGEQYF	TGTGCCAGCAGCCTCTACTCGGGTGAGCAGTACTTC
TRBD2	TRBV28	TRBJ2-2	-	CASSSPGGPNTGELFF	TGTGCCAGCAGCTCCCCGGGAGGGCCCAACACCGGGGAGCTGTTTTTT